Listed below are T cell receptor beta chains from one sample, sequenced in a study of blood T cells in healthy people across ages. Using its own MiXCR run on the 5' RACE reads, TCRdb lists one record per CDR3 protein. The sample includes around 1.7 million distinct CDR3 sequences, 28% of them seen just once. The specimen was blood. The source of these receptors is a woman aged 25 to 39 in good health. Both conserved end residues are part of each CDR3. A D gene is named only where the DNA matches it firmly. For some rows the clone size is stated as once, few or many, or as a class when expanded; others skip it.

size: few
D: NA
V: TRBV12-1
J: TRBJ2-1
CDR3: CASSATGTSGTNEQFF
DNA: TGTGCCAGCAGCGCAACCGGGACTAGCGGGACAAATGAGCAGTTCTTC

size: NA
D: NA
V: TRBV21-1
J: TRBJ2-1
CDR3: CASRASGACQLRDNEQFF
DNA: TGTGCCAGCAGGGCGAGCGGGGCCTGCCAACTTCGAGACAATGAGCAGTTCTTC

size: many
D: TRBD2
V: TRBV20-1
J: TRBJ2-1
CDR3: CSARDSGGAYNEQFF
DNA: TGCAGTGCTAGGGATAGCGGGGGGGCTTACAATGAGCAGTTCTTC

size: many
D: NA
V: TRBV29-1
J: TRBJ2-1
CDR3: CSVERSYGNEQFF
DNA: TGCAGCGTTGAGCGGTCCTACGGCAATGAGCAGTTCTTC

size: many
D: NA
V: TRBV10-2
J: TRBJ2-1
CDR3: CASSEVVGLSYNEQFF
DNA: TGCGCCAGCAGTGAGGTTGTGGGTCTCTCCTACAATGAGCAGTTCTTC

size: once
D: NA
V: TRBV7-7
J: TRBJ2-5
CDR3: CTSSLDSGLETQYF
DNA: TGTACCAGCAGCTTAGACTCCGGTCTGGAGACCCAGTACTTC

size: many
D: NA
V: TRBV6-5
J: TRBJ1-5
CDR3: CASSSLTAYQPQHF
DNA: TGTGCCAGCAGTTCCCTGACAGCCTATCAGCCCCAGCATTTT

size: few
D: NA
V: TRBV4-3
J: TRBJ1-2
CDR3: CASSPGSPGLSGYTF
DNA: TGCGCCAGCAGCCCCGGGTCGCCGGGACTCTCTGGCTACACCTTC

size: NA
D: NA
V: TRBV29-1
J: TRBJ2-3
CDR3: CSVEDWPGTLSTDTQYF
DNA: TGCAGCGTTGAAGATTGGCCCGGGACGCTAAGCACAGATACGCAGTATTTT

size: many
D: NA
V: TRBV12-3/TRBV12-4
J: TRBJ2-7
CDR3: CASSWNFEEQYF
DNA: TGTGCCAGCAGCTGGAACTTCGAGGAGCAGTACTTC

size: few
D: NA
V: TRBV20-1
J: TRBJ1-1
CDR3: CSAPRAGNTEAFF
DNA: TGCAGTGCCCCTCGGGCCGGGAACACTGAAGCTTTCTTT

size: few
D: TRBD1
V: TRBV2
J: TRBJ1-2
CDR3: CASRPDRGPNYGYTF
DNA: TGTGCCAGCAGGCCTGACAGGGGCCCTAACTATGGCTACACCTTC